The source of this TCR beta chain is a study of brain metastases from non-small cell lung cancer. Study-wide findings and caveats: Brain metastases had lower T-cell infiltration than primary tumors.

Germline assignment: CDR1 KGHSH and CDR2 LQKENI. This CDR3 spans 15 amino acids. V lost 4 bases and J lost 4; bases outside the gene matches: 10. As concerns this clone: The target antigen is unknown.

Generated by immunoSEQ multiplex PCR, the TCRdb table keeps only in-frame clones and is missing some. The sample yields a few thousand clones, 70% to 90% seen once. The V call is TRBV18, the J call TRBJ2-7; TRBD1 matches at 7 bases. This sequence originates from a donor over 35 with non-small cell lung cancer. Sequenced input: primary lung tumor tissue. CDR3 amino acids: CASSRNQGVGYEQYF. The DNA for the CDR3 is TGTGCCAGCTCACGAAACCAGGGGGTGGGTTACGAGCAGTACTTC.